The present T cell receptor beta chain was sequenced within a study of T cell repertoires in aging, cancer and after chemotherapy. The template was genomic DNA from peripheral blood, not RNA. Rearranged V-D-J TRB sequences were amplified with a mixed TRB-A/B primer pool. TCRdb redid the calling of the multiplex PCR reads with MiXCR, one entry per CDR3 protein. The sample has 2,000 or so distinct CDR3 sequences; approximately 25% are singletons. Germline V gene sequence: CDR1 MNHEY, CDR2 SVGAGI. V was shortened by 2 bases and J by 0 bases, with 8 bases between the two germline ends. CDR3 length equals 15 residues. This clonotype is medium-sized by share.

The sample was blood. This receptor was obtained from a human donor with a solid tumor. The chain uses TRBV6-5 and TRBJ2-1, with unresolved D. CDR3 sequence: CASSYSGSSYNEQFF. The CDR3 DNA reads as TGTGCCAGCAGTTACAGTGGCAGCTCCTACAATGAGCAGTTCTTC.